One and the same sample provided the 3 T cell receptor beta chains below, sequenced in a study of blood T cell repertoires in COVID-19. Assay used: immunoSEQ multiplex PCR; TCRdb lists only in-frame clones, some missing. The sample yields some 200,000 clones, approximately 86% seen once. The sample comprised PBMCs or T cells enriched from blood (not recorded which). Receptor source: a woman in her fifties or sixties with acute COVID-19.

This chain links TRBV30 with TRBJ2-7, with TRBD1 identical over 9 bases. The CDR3 is 12 residues long. Per the germline V gene, CDR1 is GTSNPN and CDR2 is SVGIG (reference sequence). Trimming cost V 4 bases and J 6 bases; bases outside gene matches: 4. For the CDR3, the DNA is TGTGCCTGGACCACAGGGGGCCTCGAGCAGTACTTC. It encodes CAWTTGGLEQYF. The complete variable domain, with remaining parts taken from reference TRBV30 and TRBJ2-7, reads SQTIHQWPATLVQPVGSPLSLECTVEGTSNPNLYWYRQAAGRGLQLLFYSVGIGQISSEVPQNLSASRPQDRQFILSSKKLLLSDSGFYLCAWTTGGLEQYFGPGTRLTVT.

V and J are TRBV7-9 and TRBJ2-1, with 7 nucleotides matching TRBD2. V trimming: 5 bases; J trimming: 7 bases; junction bases outside the gene matches: 11. The CDR3 spans 15 residues. CDR1 is SEHNR and CDR2 is FQNEAQ in the germline V gene (reference sequence). CDR3: CASSPPPGLRNEQFF. CDR3 bases: TGTGCCAGCAGCCCTCCTCCGGGACTACGGAATGAGCAGTTCTTC.

The chain carries TRBV2 and TRBJ1-2; TRBD1 aligns across 7 bases. Germline V CDR1 and CDR2: SNHLY, FYNNEI. The length of the CDR3 is 14 residues. The V gene end was trimmed by 4 bases and the J gene end by 0 bases; junction bases not matched to a gene: 2. DNA for the CDR3: TGTGCCAGCAGTGGGGGGACAGCTAACTATGGCTACACCTTC. Translated, it gives CASSGGTANYGYTF.